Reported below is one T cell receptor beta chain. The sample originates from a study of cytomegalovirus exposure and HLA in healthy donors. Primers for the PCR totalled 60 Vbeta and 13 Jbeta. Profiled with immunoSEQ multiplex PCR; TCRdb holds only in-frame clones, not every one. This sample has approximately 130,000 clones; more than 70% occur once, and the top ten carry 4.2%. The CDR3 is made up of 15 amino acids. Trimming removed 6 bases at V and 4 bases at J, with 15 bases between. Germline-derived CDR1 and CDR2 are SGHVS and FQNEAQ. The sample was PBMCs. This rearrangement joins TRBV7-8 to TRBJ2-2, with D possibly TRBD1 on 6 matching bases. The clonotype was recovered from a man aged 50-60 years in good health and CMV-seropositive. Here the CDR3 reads CASSSIGQPTGELFF. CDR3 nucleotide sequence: TGTGCCAGCAGTTCAATTGGACAGCCCACCGGGGAGCTGTTTTTT.